A selection of T cell receptor beta chains follows, all from one sample in a study of blood T cell repertoires in COVID-19. Some clones are missing from TCRdb's copy, which holds only in-frame ones; the method was immunoSEQ multiplex PCR. This sample has about 24,000 clones, with under 90% found just once. Material: peripheral blood. The receptors were gathered from a woman aged 70 to 79 with active COVID-19. The CDR3 runs from the conserved cysteine through the conserved F or W. The D gene is left open where the match is weak. Some rows have no size entry. The others give once, few or many, or a class for an expanded clone.

>TRBJ1-1|few|-|TRBV30
TGTGCCTGGTGGGGAGGAGTAGGGACTGAAGCTTTCTTT
CAWWGGVGTEAFF
>TRBJ2-2|-|-|TRBV11-3
TGTGCCAGCAGCTTCGGGCAGGGTGGCGGGGAGCTGTTTTTT
CASSFGQGGGELFF
>TRBJ2-1|-|TRBD2|TRBV20-1
TGCAGTGCTCCTAGCGGGGATGAGCAGTTCTTC
CSAPSGDEQFF
>TRBJ1-2|-|-|TRBV5-1
TGCGCCAGCAGCCCCGAAACAGGGTACCATGGCTACACCTTC
CASSPETGYHGYTF
>TRBJ2-7|-|-|TRBV5-1
TGCGCCAGCAGCTTGGCCATCTACTACGAGCAGTACTTC
CASSLAIYYEQYF
>TRBJ1-1|-|TRBD1|TRBV9
TGTGCCAGCAACCCCGGACAGGGAGTAGCTGAAGCTTTCTTT
CASNPGQGVAEAFF
>TRBJ1-3|-|TRBD1|TRBV19
TGTGCCAGTAGTACCATAATAAGGGGGCCTGGAAACACCATATATTTT
CASSTIIRGPGNTIYF
>TRBJ1-2|-|TRBD1|TRBV11-2
TGTGCCAGCAGCTTACGGACAGGGCCGTACACCTTC
CASSLRTGPYTF
>TRBJ2-7|-|TRBD2|TRBV4-1
TGCGCCAGCAGCCAGGGAGCGGGGCCTAACGAGCAGTACTTC
CASSQGAGPNEQYF
>TRBJ2-3|-|TRBD2|TRBV18
TGTGCCAGCTCACCTACCGGACTAGCGGGGGGCACAGATACGCAGTATTTT
CASSPTGLAGGTDTQYF
>TRBJ1-2|-|TRBD1|TRBV19
TGTGCCAGTAGTTTCCCGGGACAGGGGGTCTATGGCTACACCTTC
CASSFPGQGVYGYTF
>TRBJ2-3|-|TRBD2|TRBV5-4
TGTGCCAGCAGCCCGGGACTAGCGGGGAGAGATACGCAGTATTTT
CASSPGLAGRDTQYF
>TRBJ2-7|-|TRBD1|TRBV24-1
TGTGCCACCAGTGAGGACAGGGGCGAGCAGTACTTC
CATSEDRGEQYF
>TRBJ1-5|-|TRBD1|TRBV24-1
TGTGCCACCAGTGACCGGACAGGGGTCTCTCAGCCCCAGCATTTT
CATSDRTGVSQPQHF
>TRBJ2-1|once|-|TRBV19
TGTGCCAGTTCCTCAGGTTCGGGGGATGAGCAGTTCTTC
CASSSGSGDEQFF
>TRBJ2-5|-|TRBD2|TRBV5-5
TGTGCCAGCAGCTTGGGTAGCGGGGGGCTCCAAGAGACCCAGTACTTC
CASSLGSGGLQETQYF
>TRBJ2-3|-|TRBD2|TRBV10-3
TGTGCCATCAGTGGAGCGCTAGCGGGGGGTTTAAACACAGATACGCAGTATTTT
CAISGALAGGLNTDTQYF
>TRBJ2-5|-|TRBD1|TRBV2
TGTGCCAGCAGAGTTTCAACCAGAGGGAAACAGGGGGCCCGGGAGACCCAGTACTTC
CASRVSTRGKQGARETQYF
>TRBJ2-5|-|TRBD2|TRBV7-9
TGTGCCAGCAGCCCCCGACTAGCGGGGAGTGGGATAGAGACCCAGTACTTC
CASSPRLAGSGIETQYF
>TRBJ2-5|-|TRBD2|TRBV6-2/TRBV6-3
TGTGCCAGCAGTCAAGCGGGGGGGCGGAAGACCCAGTACTTC
CASSQAGGRKTQYF
>TRBJ1-5|-|-|TRBV24-1
TGTGCCACTCAGGGGAATAGCAATCAGCCCCAGCATTTT
CATQGNSNQPQHF
>TRBJ1-5|-|-|TRBV30
TGTGCCTGGAGTGAGTCAGGGCACAATCAGCCCCAGCATTTT
CAWSESGHNQPQHF
>TRBJ2-3|-|TRBD1|TRBV10-3
TGTGCCATCAGGGCAACTCAACCCGGGACAGGGACAGATACGCAGTATTTT
CAIRATQPGTGTDTQYF
>TRBJ2-1|-|-|TRBV18
TGTGCCAGCTCAGCTGGACAGTACAATGAGCAGTTCTTC
CASSAGQYNEQFF
>TRBJ1-3|-|-|TRBV4-1
TGCGCCAGCAGCCACCGGAGTGGCTCTGGAAACACCATATATTTT
CASSHRSGSGNTIYF
>TRBJ2-1|-|TRBD2|TRBV5-1
TGCGCCAGCAGCTCCACGGGGGGAATCTACAATGAGCAGTTCTTC
CASSSTGGIYNEQFF
>TRBJ2-2|-|-|TRBV6-5
TGTGCCAGCAGAAAGGACAGTCGCATCACCGGGGAGCTGTTTTTT
CASRKDSRITGELFF
>TRBJ1-3|-|TRBD1|TRBV5-1
TGCGCCAGCGGACAGGGACCCTCTGGAAACACCATATATTTT
CASGQGPSGNTIYF